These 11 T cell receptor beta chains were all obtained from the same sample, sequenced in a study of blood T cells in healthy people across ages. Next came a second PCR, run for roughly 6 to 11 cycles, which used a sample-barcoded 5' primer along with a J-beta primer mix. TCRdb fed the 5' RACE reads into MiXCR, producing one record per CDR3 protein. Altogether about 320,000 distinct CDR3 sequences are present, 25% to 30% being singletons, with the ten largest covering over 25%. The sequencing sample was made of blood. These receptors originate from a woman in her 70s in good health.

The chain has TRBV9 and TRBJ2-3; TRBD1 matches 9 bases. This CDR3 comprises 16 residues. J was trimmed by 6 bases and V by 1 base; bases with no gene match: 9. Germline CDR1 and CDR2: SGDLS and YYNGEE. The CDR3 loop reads CASSVMSGQGGDTQYF. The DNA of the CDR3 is TGTGCCAGCAGCGTAATGTCGGGACAGGGAGGCGATACGCAGTATTTT.

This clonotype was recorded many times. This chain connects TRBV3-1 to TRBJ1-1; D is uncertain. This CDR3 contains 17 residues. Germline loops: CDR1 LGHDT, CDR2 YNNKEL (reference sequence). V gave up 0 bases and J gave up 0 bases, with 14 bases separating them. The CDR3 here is CASSQEVRARLNTEAFF. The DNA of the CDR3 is TGTGCCAGCAGCCAAGAGGTCCGCGCTCGGCTGAACACTGAAGCTTTCTTT.

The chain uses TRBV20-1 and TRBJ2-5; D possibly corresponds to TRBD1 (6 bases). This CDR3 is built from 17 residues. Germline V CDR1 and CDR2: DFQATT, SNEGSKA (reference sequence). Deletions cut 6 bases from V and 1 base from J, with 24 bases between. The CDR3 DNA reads TGCAGTGCCTTAATTAACGACAGGCCCCGACCCCAAGAGACCCAGTACTTC. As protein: CSALINDRPRPQETQYF.

The CDR3 nucleotides are TGTGCCAGCAGCTCACATGGGGAAAAACTGTTTTTT. This sequence encodes CASSSHGEKLFF. The J gene is TRBJ1-4, the V gene TRBV7-2; no clear D. Germline loops: CDR1 SGHTA, CDR2 FQGNSA. The V end lost 4 bases, the J end lost 8 bases, and 8 bases lay between the germline ends. There are 12 residues in the CDR3.

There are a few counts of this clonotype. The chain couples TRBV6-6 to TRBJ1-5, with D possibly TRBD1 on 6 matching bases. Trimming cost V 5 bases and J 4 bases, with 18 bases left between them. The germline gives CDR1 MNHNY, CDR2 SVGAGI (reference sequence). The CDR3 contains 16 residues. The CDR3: CASSPPRGGINQPQHF. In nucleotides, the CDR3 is TGTGCCAGCAGTCCACCGAGGGGGGGTATTAATCAGCCCCAGCATTTT.

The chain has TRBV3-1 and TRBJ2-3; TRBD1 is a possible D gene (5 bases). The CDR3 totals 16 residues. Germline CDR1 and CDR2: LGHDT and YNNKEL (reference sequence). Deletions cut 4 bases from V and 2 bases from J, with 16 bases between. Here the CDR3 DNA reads TGTGCCAGCAGCCCTCGCGGCAGGGTTGACACAGATACGCAGTATTTT. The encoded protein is CASSPRGRVDTDTQYF.

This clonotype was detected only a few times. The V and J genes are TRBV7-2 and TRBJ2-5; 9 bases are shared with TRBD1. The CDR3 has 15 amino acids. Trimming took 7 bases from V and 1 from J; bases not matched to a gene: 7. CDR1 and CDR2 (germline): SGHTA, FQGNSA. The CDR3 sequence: CASNPTGGGQETQYF. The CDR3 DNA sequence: TGTGCCAGCAATCCGACAGGGGGTGGCCAAGAGACCCAGTACTTC.

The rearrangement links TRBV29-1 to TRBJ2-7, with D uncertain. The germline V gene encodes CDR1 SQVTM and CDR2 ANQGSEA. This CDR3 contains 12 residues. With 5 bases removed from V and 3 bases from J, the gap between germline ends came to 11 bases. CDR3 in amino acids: CSVRSDSYEQYF. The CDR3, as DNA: TGCAGCGTTCGTTCAGATAGCTACGAGCAGTACTTC.

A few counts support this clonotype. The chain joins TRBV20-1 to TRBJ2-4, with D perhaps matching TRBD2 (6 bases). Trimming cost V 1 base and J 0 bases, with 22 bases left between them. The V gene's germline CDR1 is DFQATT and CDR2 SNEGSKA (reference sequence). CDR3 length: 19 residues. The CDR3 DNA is TGCAGTGCTAGAGCCCTTGGGGCAGCGGGCAACCTAGCCAAAAACATTCAGTACTTC. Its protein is CSARALGAAGNLAKNIQYF.

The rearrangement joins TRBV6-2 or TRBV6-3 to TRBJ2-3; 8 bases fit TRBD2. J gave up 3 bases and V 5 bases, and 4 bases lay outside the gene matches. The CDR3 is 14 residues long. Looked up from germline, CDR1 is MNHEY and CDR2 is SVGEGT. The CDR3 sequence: CASSKSGSTDTQYF. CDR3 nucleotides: TGTGCCAGCAGTAAAAGCGGGAGTACAGATACGCAGTATTTT.

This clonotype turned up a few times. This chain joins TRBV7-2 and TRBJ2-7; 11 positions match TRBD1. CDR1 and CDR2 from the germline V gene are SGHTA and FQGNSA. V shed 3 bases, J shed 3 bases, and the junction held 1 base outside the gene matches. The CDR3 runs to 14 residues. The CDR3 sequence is CASSLGQGVYEQYF. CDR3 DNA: TGTGCCAGCAGCTTGGGACAGGGGGTCTACGAGCAGTACTTC.